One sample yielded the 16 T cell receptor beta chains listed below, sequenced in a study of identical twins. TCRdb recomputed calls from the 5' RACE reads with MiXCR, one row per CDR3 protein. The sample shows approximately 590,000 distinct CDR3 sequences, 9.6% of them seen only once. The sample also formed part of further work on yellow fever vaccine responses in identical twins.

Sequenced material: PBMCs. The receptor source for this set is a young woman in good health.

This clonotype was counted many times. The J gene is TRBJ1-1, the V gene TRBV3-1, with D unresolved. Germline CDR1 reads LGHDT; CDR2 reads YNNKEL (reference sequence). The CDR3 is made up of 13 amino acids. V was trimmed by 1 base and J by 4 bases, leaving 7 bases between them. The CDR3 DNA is TGTGCCAGCAGCCAAGGACGTTCCACTGAAGCTTTCTTT. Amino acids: CASSQGRSTEAFF.

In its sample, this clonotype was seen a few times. The CDR3 region has the DNA TGCGCCAGCAGCGCTATGACGGCCTCCTTCACCGGGGAGCTGTTTTTT. Protein product: CASSAMTASFTGELFF. The chain has TRBV5-1 and TRBJ2-2; D is ambiguous. The CDR3 is 16 amino acids. The V and J ends lost 4 bases and 4 bases respectively, with 17 bases between them. The germline gives CDR1 SGHRS, CDR2 YFSETQ.

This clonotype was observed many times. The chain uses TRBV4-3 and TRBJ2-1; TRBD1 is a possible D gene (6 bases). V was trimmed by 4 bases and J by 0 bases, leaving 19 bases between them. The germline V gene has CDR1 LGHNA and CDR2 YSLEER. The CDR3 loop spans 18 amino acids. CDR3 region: CASSLERFDRSSYNEQFF. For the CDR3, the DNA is TGCGCCAGCAGCCTTGAACGTTTTGACAGGTCCTCCTACAATGAGCAGTTCTTC.

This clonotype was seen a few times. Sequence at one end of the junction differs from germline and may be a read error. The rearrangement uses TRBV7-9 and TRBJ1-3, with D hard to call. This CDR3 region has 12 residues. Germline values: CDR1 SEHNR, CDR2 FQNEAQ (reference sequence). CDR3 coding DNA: TGTGCCAGCAGCTTAGAGGGAAGCACCATATATTTT. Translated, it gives CASSLEGSTIYF.

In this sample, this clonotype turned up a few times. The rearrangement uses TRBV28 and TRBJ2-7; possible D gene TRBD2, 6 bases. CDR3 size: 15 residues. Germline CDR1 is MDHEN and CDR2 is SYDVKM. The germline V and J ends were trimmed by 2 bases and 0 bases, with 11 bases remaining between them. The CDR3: CASSLTGLSSYEQYF. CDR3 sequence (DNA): TGTGCCAGCAGTTTAACGGGACTGAGCTCCTACGAGCAGTACTTC.

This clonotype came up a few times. The CDR3 DNA is TGCGCCAGCAGCTTGGGCTTCCAGAGCCCCATATATTTT. Translating gives CASSLGFQSPIYF. This chain joins TRBV5-1 and TRBJ1-3; D uncertain. V lost 0 bases and J lost 11, with 12 bases in between. This CDR3 contains 13 residues. Germline lookup yields CDR1 SGHRS and CDR2 YFSETQ.

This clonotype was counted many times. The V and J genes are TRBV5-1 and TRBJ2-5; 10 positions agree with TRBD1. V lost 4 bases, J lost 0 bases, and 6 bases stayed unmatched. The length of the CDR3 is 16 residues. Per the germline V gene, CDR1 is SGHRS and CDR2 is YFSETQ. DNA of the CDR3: TGCGCCAGCAGCAACCGGGACAGGGGTAACCAAGAGACCCAGTACTTC. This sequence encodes CASSNRDRGNQETQYF. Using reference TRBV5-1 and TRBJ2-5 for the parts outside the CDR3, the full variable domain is KAGVTQTPRYLIKTRGQQVTLSCSPISGHRSVSWYQQTPGQGLQFLFEYFSETQRNKGNFPGRFSGRQFSNSRSEMNVSTLELGDSALYLCASSNRDRGNQETQYFGPGTRLLVL.

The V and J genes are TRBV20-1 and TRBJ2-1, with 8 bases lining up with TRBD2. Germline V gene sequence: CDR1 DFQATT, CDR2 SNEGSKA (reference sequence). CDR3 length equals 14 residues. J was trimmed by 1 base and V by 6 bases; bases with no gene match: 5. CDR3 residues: CSALGGGSYNEQFF. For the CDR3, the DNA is TGCAGTGCCCTCGGGGGGGGTTCCTACAATGAGCAGTTCTTC.

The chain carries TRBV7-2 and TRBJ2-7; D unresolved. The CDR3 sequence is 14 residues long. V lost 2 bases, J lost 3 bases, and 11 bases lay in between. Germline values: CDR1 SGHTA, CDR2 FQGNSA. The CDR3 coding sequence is TGTGCCAGCAGCTTATCCGGGTTGAACTACGAGCAGTACTTC. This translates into CASSLSGLNYEQYF.

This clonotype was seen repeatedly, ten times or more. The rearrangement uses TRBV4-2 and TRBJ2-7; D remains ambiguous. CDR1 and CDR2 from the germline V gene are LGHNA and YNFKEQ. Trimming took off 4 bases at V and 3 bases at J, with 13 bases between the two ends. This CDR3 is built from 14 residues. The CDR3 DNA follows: TGTGCCAGCAGCCCAATCGTTGGGGACTACGAGCAGTACTTC. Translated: CASSPIVGDYEQYF.

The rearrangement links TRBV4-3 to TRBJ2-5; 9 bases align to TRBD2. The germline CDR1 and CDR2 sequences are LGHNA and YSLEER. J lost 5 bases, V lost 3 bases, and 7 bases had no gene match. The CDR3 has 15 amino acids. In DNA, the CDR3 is TGCGCCAGCAGCCAGGAGGGGACTAGCCGGGAGACCCAGTACTTC. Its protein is CASSQEGTSRETQYF.

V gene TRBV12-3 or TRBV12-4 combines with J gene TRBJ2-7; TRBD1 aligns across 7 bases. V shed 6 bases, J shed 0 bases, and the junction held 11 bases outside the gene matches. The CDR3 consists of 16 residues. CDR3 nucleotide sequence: TGTGCCAGCAGCCTAGAGACAGGGCCGATCTCCTACGAGCAGTACTTC. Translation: CASSLETGPISYEQYF.

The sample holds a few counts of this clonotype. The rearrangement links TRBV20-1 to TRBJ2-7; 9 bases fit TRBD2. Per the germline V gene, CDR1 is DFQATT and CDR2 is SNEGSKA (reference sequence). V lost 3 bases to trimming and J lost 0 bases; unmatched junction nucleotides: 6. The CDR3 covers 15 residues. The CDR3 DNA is TGCAGTGCTAGCAAGTCGGGACTAGCCTCCTACGAGCAGTACTTC. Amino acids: CSASKSGLASYEQYF.

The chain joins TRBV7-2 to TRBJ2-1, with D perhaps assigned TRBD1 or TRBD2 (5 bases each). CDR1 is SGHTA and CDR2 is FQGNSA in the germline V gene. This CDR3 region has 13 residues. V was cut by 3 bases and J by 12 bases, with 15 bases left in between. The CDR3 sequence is CASSFEGRMWQFF. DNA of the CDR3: TGTGCCAGCAGCTTTGAGGGACGCATGTGGCAGTTCTTC.

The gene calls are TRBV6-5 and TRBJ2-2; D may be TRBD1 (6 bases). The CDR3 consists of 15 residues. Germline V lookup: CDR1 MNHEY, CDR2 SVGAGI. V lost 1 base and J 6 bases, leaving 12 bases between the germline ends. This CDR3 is CASSYYIGGPGELFF. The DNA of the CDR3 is TGTGCCAGCAGTTACTATATAGGGGGACCCGGGGAGCTGTTTTTT.

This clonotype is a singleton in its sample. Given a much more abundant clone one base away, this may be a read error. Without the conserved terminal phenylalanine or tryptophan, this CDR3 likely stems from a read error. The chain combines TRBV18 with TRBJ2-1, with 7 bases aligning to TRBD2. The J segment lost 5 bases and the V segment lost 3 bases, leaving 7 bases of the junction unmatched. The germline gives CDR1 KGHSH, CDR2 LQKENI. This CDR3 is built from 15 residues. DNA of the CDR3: TGTGCCAGCTCACCGGTTGGACTAGTCCACAATGAGCAGTTCTAC. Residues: CASSPVGLVHNEQFY.